The present T cell receptor beta chain was sequenced within a study of OX40 agonist ivuxolimab in advanced cancers. This table comes from immunoSEQ multiplex PCR, and its TCRdb copy is limited to in-frame clones, with some not included. The profile shows more than 15,000 clones, roughly 73% of them singletons. Trimming removed 6 bases at V and 8 bases at J, with 17 bases between. Germline V gene data show CDR1 as MNHEY and CDR2 as SMNVEV (reference sequence). The length of the CDR3 is 14 residues. The sample here was CD4+ or CD8+ T cells sorted from blood, taken in a trial of the OX40 agonist ivuxolimab. This sequence was found in an adult with an advanced solid tumor such as melanoma, head and neck, liver or kidney cancer. The chain links TRBV27 to TRBJ1-5; weak D call: TRBD1 (5 bases). DNA for the CDR3: TGTGCCAGCAGCCGAGTGCAGGGTGGAGAGCCCCAGCATTTT. Protein product: CASSRVQGGEPQHF.